Presented here are 3 T cell receptor beta chains from one specimen sequenced in a study of lymphopenia after photon versus proton radiotherapy. The data were produced by immunoSEQ multiplex PCR, yet TCRdb's version contains in-frame clones alone and is incomplete. The table has approximately 65,000 clones, approximately 90% seen once. The source material was peripheral blood, sampled from a patient treated with proton-based radiotherapy. The receptor source for this set is a man older than 75 with esophageal cancer.

This chain uses TRBV5-6 with TRBJ2-3, with 13 bases aligning to TRBD2. Germline V gives CDR1 SGHDT, CDR2 YYEEEE. The CDR3 consists of 16 residues. The ends lost 0 bases at V and 8 bases at J; junction bases unmatched: 6. The CDR3 sequence is CASSLGTSGRLGTQYF. The CDR3 DNA reads TGTGCCAGCAGCTTGGGGACTAGCGGGAGATTGGGTACGCAGTATTTT. The entire variable domain, with the rest obtained from reference TRBV5-6 and TRBJ2-3, is as follows: DAGVTQSPTHLIKTRGQQVTLRCSPKSGHDTVSWYQQALGQGPQFIFQYYEEEERQRGNFPDRFSGHQFPNYSSELNVNALLLGDSALYLCASSLGTSGRLGTQYFGPGTRLTVL.

This clone was counted a single time. V and J are TRBV7-2 and TRBJ1-2, with D possibly matching TRBD1 (5 bases). The CDR3 length is 13 residues. From germline, CDR1 is SGHTA and CDR2 FQGNSA. V lost 0 bases to trimming and J lost 12 bases, with 14 bases between them. The CDR3 spells CASSLAQDTIHTF. The CDR3 nucleotides read TGTGCCAGCAGCTTAGCGCAGGACACTATTCACACCTTC.

V usage is TRBV30 and J usage is TRBJ2-1; 12 positions agree with TRBD2. The CDR3 covers 14 residues. CDR1 is GTSNPN, CDR2 SVGIG, per germline (reference sequence). J was trimmed by 6 bases and V by 5 bases; bases with no gene match: 5. The CDR3 coding sequence is TGTGCCTGGCGACTAGCGGGAGTTCGCAATGAGCAGTTCTTC. Encoded protein: CAWRLAGVRNEQFF.